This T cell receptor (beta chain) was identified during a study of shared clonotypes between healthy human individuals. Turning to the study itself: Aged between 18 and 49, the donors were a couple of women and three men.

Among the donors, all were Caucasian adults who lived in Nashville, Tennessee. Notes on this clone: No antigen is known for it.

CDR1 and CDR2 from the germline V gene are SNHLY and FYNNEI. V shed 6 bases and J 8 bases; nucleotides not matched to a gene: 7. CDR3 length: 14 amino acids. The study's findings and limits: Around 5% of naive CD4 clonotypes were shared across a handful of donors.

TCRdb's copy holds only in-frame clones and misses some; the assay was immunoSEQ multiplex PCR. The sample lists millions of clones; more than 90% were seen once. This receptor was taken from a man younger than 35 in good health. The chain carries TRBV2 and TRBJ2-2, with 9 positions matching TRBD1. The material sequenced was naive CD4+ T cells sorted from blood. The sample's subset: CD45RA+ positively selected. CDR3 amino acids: CASSDTGGPGELFF. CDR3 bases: TGTGCCAGCAGCGACACAGGGGGCCCTGGGGAGCTGTTTTTT.